Listed below are T cell receptor beta chains from one sample, sequenced in a study of shared clonotypes between healthy human individuals. Produced via immunoSEQ multiplex PCR; TCRdb's table is partial and in-frame only. The table has about 2 million clones, about 94% seen once. Sequencing was performed on naive CD8+ T cells sorted from blood. These receptors came from a man aged 18 to 30 in good health. Both conserved end residues are part of each CDR3. Fields, in order: J gene, D gene, clone size, V gene, CDR3 protein, CDR3 DNA. The D gene is left open where the match is weak. Clone size, where shown, is once, few, many, or a class for clones that have expanded.

j_call: TRBJ2-3
d_call: TRBD2
clone_size: once
v_call: TRBV5-5
cdr3_aa: CASIPSGRRGDTQYF
cdr3_nt: TGTGCCAGCATCCCGAGCGGGAGGAGGGGCGATACGCAGTATTTT

j_call: TRBJ2-6
d_call: .
clone_size: .
v_call: TRBV5-4
cdr3_aa: CASSLGAGGASGANVLTF
cdr3_nt: TGTGCCAGCAGCTTGGGGGCAGGTGGGGCGTCTGGGGCCAACGTCCTGACTTTC

j_call: TRBJ2-7
d_call: .
clone_size: .
v_call: TRBV6-5
cdr3_aa: CASSPAGPYEQYF
cdr3_nt: TGTGCCAGCAGCCCAGCAGGGCCCTACGAGCAGTACTTC

j_call: TRBJ2-5
d_call: TRBD2
clone_size: .
v_call: TRBV7-9
cdr3_aa: CASSPNLGGEQYF
cdr3_nt: TGTGCCAGCAGCCCGAACCTGGGGGGGGAGCAGTACTTC

j_call: TRBJ2-1
d_call: .
clone_size: .
v_call: TRBV20-1
cdr3_aa: CSASEQFF
cdr3_nt: TGCAGTGCTTCTGAGCAGTTCTTC

j_call: TRBJ1-2
d_call: TRBD1
clone_size: .
v_call: TRBV5-6
cdr3_aa: CASSFAGQGRYGYTF
cdr3_nt: TGTGCCAGCAGCTTCGCGGGACAGGGGAGGTATGGCTACACCTTC

j_call: TRBJ2-7
d_call: .
clone_size: .
v_call: TRBV15
cdr3_aa: CATSRDFEGDYEQYF
cdr3_nt: TGTGCCACCAGCAGAGATTTCGAGGGAGACTACGAGCAGTACTTC

j_call: TRBJ1-2
d_call: .
clone_size: once
v_call: TRBV9
cdr3_aa: CASTPGGEIAIGYTF
cdr3_nt: TGTGCCAGCACCCCGGGGGGGGAAATTGCCATTGGCTACACCTTC

j_call: TRBJ1-2
d_call: .
clone_size: .
v_call: TRBV5-7
cdr3_aa: CASSLQGFYGYTF
cdr3_nt: TGTGCCAGCAGCTTGCAGGGGTTCTATGGCTACACCTTC

j_call: TRBJ2-7
d_call: .
clone_size: once
v_call: TRBV6-6
cdr3_aa: CASSPGVGHEQYF
cdr3_nt: TGTGCCAGCAGCCCTGGGGTGGGACACGAGCAGTACTTC

j_call: TRBJ2-7
d_call: TRBD1
clone_size: once
v_call: TRBV6-5
cdr3_aa: CASSPTGEQYF
cdr3_nt: TGTGCCAGCAGTCCGACAGGGGAGCAGTACTTC

j_call: TRBJ2-2
d_call: TRBD1
clone_size: .
v_call: TRBV10-3
cdr3_aa: CAISENPGTGITGELFF
cdr3_nt: TGTGCCATCAGTGAGAACCCCGGGACAGGGATCACCGGGGAGCTGTTTTTT

j_call: TRBJ2-1
d_call: .
clone_size: .
v_call: TRBV4-1
cdr3_aa: CASSQDGIETVYNEQFF
cdr3_nt: TGCGCCAGCAGCCAAGATGGTATTGAAACCGTCTACAATGAGCAGTTCTTC

j_call: TRBJ2-3
d_call: TRBD2
clone_size: .
v_call: TRBV11-2
cdr3_aa: CASSFGAGLGGHTDTQYF
cdr3_nt: TGTGCCAGCAGCTTCGGAGCGGGACTTGGTGGACACACAGATACGCAGTATTTT

j_call: TRBJ2-7
d_call: TRBD1
clone_size: .
v_call: TRBV6-5
cdr3_aa: CASSYGAGQDSYEQYF
cdr3_nt: TGTGCCAGCAGTTACGGGGCGGGACAGGACTCCTACGAGCAGTACTTC

j_call: TRBJ1-5
d_call: .
clone_size: .
v_call: TRBV27
cdr3_aa: CASSLRLNNQPQHF
cdr3_nt: TGTGCCAGCAGTTTACGGCTAAACAATCAGCCCCAGCATTTT

j_call: TRBJ2-7
d_call: .
clone_size: .
v_call: TRBV11-2
cdr3_aa: CASSQAGSWSYEQYF
cdr3_nt: TGTGCCAGCAGTCAAGCTGGGAGTTGGTCCTACGAGCAGTACTTC

j_call: TRBJ1-6
d_call: TRBD1
clone_size: .
v_call: TRBV30
cdr3_aa: CAWSASNPDRGFDSPLHF
cdr3_nt: TGTGCCTGGAGTGCCTCTAACCCCGACAGGGGGTTCGATTCACCCCTCCACTTT

j_call: TRBJ2-7
d_call: .
clone_size: .
v_call: TRBV5-6
cdr3_aa: CASSFTASRYEQYF
cdr3_nt: TGTGCCAGCAGCTTCACAGCAAGTAGATACGAGCAGTACTTC

j_call: TRBJ1-2
d_call: .
clone_size: .
v_call: TRBV5-1
cdr3_aa: CASSLEAGSDGYTF
cdr3_nt: TGCGCCAGCAGCTTGGAAGCAGGGTCCGATGGCTACACCTTC

j_call: TRBJ2-4
d_call: .
clone_size: .
v_call: TRBV5-1
cdr3_aa: CASSYSLGAKNIQYF
cdr3_nt: TGCGCCAGCAGCTACTCCTTGGGGGCCAAAAACATTCAGTACTTC

j_call: TRBJ2-7
d_call: .
clone_size: .
v_call: TRBV5-8
cdr3_aa: CASSFFRGDLTYEQYF
cdr3_nt: TGTGCCAGCAGCTTCTTTAGGGGCGACCTCACCTACGAGCAGTACTTC

j_call: TRBJ2-7
d_call: .
clone_size: .
v_call: TRBV5-1
cdr3_aa: CASSLEWSPRGLGIYEQYF
cdr3_nt: TGCGCCAGCAGCTTGGAGTGGTCACCCAGGGGCCTCGGGATCTACGAGCAGTACTTC

j_call: TRBJ2-1
d_call: .
clone_size: .
v_call: TRBV4-1
cdr3_aa: CASSQHPSVEGEQFF
cdr3_nt: TGCGCCAGCAGCCAACACCCTAGCGTTGAGGGTGAGCAGTTCTTC

j_call: TRBJ2-7
d_call: .
clone_size: once
v_call: TRBV6-1
cdr3_aa: CASEEHNSYEQYF
cdr3_nt: TGTGCCAGCGAGGAACACAACTCCTACGAGCAGTACTTC

j_call: TRBJ2-1
d_call: .
clone_size: .
v_call: TRBV6-1
cdr3_aa: CASSELGSSYNEQFF
cdr3_nt: TGTGCCAGCAGTGAATTGGGGAGCTCCTACAATGAGCAGTTCTTC

j_call: TRBJ2-4
d_call: .
clone_size: .
v_call: TRBV2
cdr3_aa: CASSETGRNIQYF
cdr3_nt: TGTGCCAGCAGTGAAACAGGGAGGAACATTCAGTACTTC

j_call: TRBJ1-4
d_call: .
clone_size: .
v_call: TRBV7-9
cdr3_aa: CASSLGYQSNEKLFF
cdr3_nt: TGTGCCAGCAGCTTGGGGTATCAGAGTAATGAAAAACTGTTTTTT

j_call: TRBJ2-7
d_call: .
clone_size: .
v_call: TRBV10-3
cdr3_aa: CAISESDWPEPYEQYF
cdr3_nt: TGTGCCATCAGTGAGTCGGATTGGCCCGAACCCTACGAGCAGTACTTC

j_call: TRBJ2-5
d_call: .
clone_size: .
v_call: TRBV5-4
cdr3_aa: CASSGEAQETQYF
cdr3_nt: TGTGCCAGCAGCGGTGAGGCCCAAGAGACCCAGTACTTC

j_call: TRBJ1-5
d_call: .
clone_size: .
v_call: TRBV10-2
cdr3_aa: CASSEDIYSNQPQHF
cdr3_nt: TGCGCCAGCAGTGAGGACATCTATAGCAATCAGCCCCAGCATTTT

j_call: TRBJ2-7
d_call: .
clone_size: .
v_call: TRBV6-1
cdr3_aa: CASSDWDGGYEQYF
cdr3_nt: TGTGCCAGCAGTGATTGGGATGGAGGCTACGAGCAGTACTTC

j_call: TRBJ1-1
d_call: .
clone_size: once
v_call: TRBV30
cdr3_aa: CAWSSGTGGTEAFF
cdr3_nt: TGTGCCTGGAGTTCCGGGACCGGCGGCACTGAAGCTTTCTTT

j_call: TRBJ2-5
d_call: .
clone_size: .
v_call: TRBV13
cdr3_aa: CASSFPGGETQYF
cdr3_nt: TGTGCCAGCAGCTTTCCAGGAGGAGAGACCCAGTACTTC

j_call: TRBJ2-7
d_call: .
clone_size: .
v_call: TRBV10-1
cdr3_aa: CASSGDGEQYF
cdr3_nt: TGCGCCAGCAGTGGGGACGGCGAGCAGTACTTC

j_call: TRBJ2-1
d_call: .
clone_size: .
v_call: TRBV14
cdr3_aa: CASSPWGQGYNEQFF
cdr3_nt: TGTGCCAGCAGCCCCTGGGGACAAGGGTACAATGAGCAGTTCTTC

j_call: TRBJ1-2
d_call: TRBD1
clone_size: .
v_call: TRBV7-2
cdr3_aa: CASSSGGGGYGYTF
cdr3_nt: TGTGCCAGCAGCTCAGGGGGCGGCGGCTATGGCTACACCTTC

j_call: TRBJ2-7
d_call: .
clone_size: .
v_call: TRBV7-9
cdr3_aa: CASSPTGSYEQYF
cdr3_nt: TGTGCCAGCAGCCCCACAGGGTCCTACGAGCAGTACTTC

j_call: TRBJ1-6
d_call: .
clone_size: .
v_call: TRBV25-1
cdr3_aa: CASSQPQEGYAVPLHF
cdr3_nt: TGTGCCAGCAGCCAACCTCAGGAGGGATATGCGGTTCCCCTCCACTTT

j_call: TRBJ1-2
d_call: .
clone_size: .
v_call: TRBV15
cdr3_aa: CATSRDSGPGYTF
cdr3_nt: TGTGCCACCAGCAGAGATTCAGGGCCCGGCTACACCTTC

j_call: TRBJ2-7
d_call: .
clone_size: .
v_call: TRBV13
cdr3_aa: CASSYLLGEQYF
cdr3_nt: TGTGCCAGCAGCTACCTGTTGGGAGAGCAGTACTTC

j_call: TRBJ2-7
d_call: .
clone_size: .
v_call: TRBV4-3
cdr3_aa: CASSQKSGEVIYEQYF
cdr3_nt: TGCGCCAGCAGCCAGAAATCGGGAGAAGTAATCTACGAGCAGTACTTC

j_call: TRBJ1-1
d_call: .
clone_size: .
v_call: TRBV29-1
cdr3_aa: CSVVGGRDTEAFF
cdr3_nt: TGCAGCGTTGTAGGGGGGAGGGACACTGAAGCTTTCTTT

j_call: TRBJ1-2
d_call: TRBD1
clone_size: .
v_call: TRBV10-1
cdr3_aa: CAISSDRPQGRANYGYTF
cdr3_nt: TGCGCCATCTCCTCGGACAGGCCCCAGGGAAGAGCTAACTATGGCTACACCTTC

j_call: TRBJ1-6
d_call: .
clone_size: .
v_call: TRBV6-1
cdr3_aa: CASSEVASPLHF
cdr3_nt: TGTGCCAGCAGTGAAGTGGCTTCACCCCTCCACTTT